The entry that follows covers one T cell receptor beta chain sequence. Sequencing relied on a cDNA template that was reverse transcribed from extracted RNA. Profiled with immunoSEQ multiplex PCR; TCRdb holds only in-frame clones, not every one. The table records around 80,000 clones, approximately 50% of them present only once. This record belongs to a study of CD8+ T cells in alopecia areata. Collection of lesional scalp punch biopsies and peripheral blood was performed in alopecia areata patients. CDR3 size: 16 residues. Trimming removed 1 base from V and 2 bases from J, with 12 bases in between. Germline loops: CDR1 MGHRA, CDR2 YSYEKL.

The chain carries TRBV4-1 and TRBJ1-3; D may be TRBD1 (5 bases). Sequenced material: NKG2D-high CD8+ T cells sorted from blood. The source of this sequence is a human donor with alopecia areata. CDR3 bases: TGCGCCAGCAGCCAAGGTTCGACAGAACCTGGAAACACCATATATTTT. Amino acid sequence: CASSQGSTEPGNTIYF.